This TCR beta chain was identified in a study of blood T cell repertoires in COVID-19. Whole-study context: Acute and convalescent COVID-19 specimens originated in the United States, Italy and Spain. PBMCs, B-cell-depleted T cells, or T cells were the source of the cDNA or gDNA that made up the material.

Per the original data handling: Estimation of nucleated cell counts was performed using reference gene primer amplification. Produced via immunoSEQ multiplex PCR; TCRdb's table is partial and in-frame only. V and J calls and clone size come straight from that table; D and trimming were deduced from the DNA. The table includes some 350,000 clones, around 87% detected once. The CDR3 has 16 residues. Germline values: CDR1 LGHNA, CDR2 YSLEER. Losses at the gene ends were 0 bases for V and 7 bases for J; bases not matched to a gene: 7. Sequences were obtained from peripheral blood. The TCR was taken from a man between 18 and 35 years old with active or convalescent COVID-19. V is TRBV4-3 and J is TRBJ2-7; TRBD2 agrees at 12 bases. As DNA, the CDR3 is TGCGCCAGCAGCCAAGATATCCTAGCGGGAGGGTGGGAGCAGTACTTC. This codes for CASSQDILAGGWEQYF.